This section outlines one T cell receptor beta chain sequence together with its context. Antigen specificity is unknown. There are 16 residues in the CDR3. V lost 4 bases, J lost 3 bases, and 5 bases stayed unmatched. The V gene's germline CDR1 is LGHNA and CDR2 YSLEER. These data are taken from a study of cytomegalovirus exposure and HLA in healthy donors. Study-level findings and limits: Sequencing had likely introduced a cluster of highly shared sequence variants as an artifact.

60 Vbeta and 13 Jbeta primers were used in PCR. Assay used: immunoSEQ multiplex PCR; TCRdb lists only in-frame clones, some missing. The sample has tens of thousands of clones; 70% are singletons. The clonotype comes from a woman aged 55-75 years in good health and CMV-seropositive. This chain links TRBV4-3 with TRBJ2-5; 13 positions match TRBD2. The sequenced sample consisted of PBMCs. The CDR3 DNA reads TGCGCCAGCAGCCCGCTGGGACTAGCGGGGAAAGAGACCCAGTACTTC. This sequence encodes CASSPLGLAGKETQYF.